Listed below are T cell receptor beta chains from one sample, sequenced in a study of blood T cell repertoires in COVID-19. Clones were read by immunoSEQ multiplex PCR, and TCRdb kept only the in-frame ones, dropping some. The repertoire includes 55,000 to 80,000 clones, 88% of them detected once, and about 1.2% sits in the top ten. Sequencing input: peripheral blood. The receptors here all came from a woman aged 55 to 70 with acute or convalescent COVID-19. Each CDR3 is given with its conserved first and last residue. A D gene is named only where the DNA matches it firmly. Clone size appears in some rows only: once, few, many, or a class for an expanded clone.

>TRBD2|17|TRBV4-3|TRBJ2-3|NA
CASSQDSSGRETDTQYF
>TRBD1|12|TRBV10-3|TRBJ1-5|NA
CAISEPGTGQHF
>TRBD1|13|TRBV19|TRBJ2-3|NA
CATRDRDTDTQYF
>TRBD1|14|TRBV7-9|TRBJ1-6|NA
CASSSGQGNSPLHF
>TRBD1|19|TRBV3-1/TRBV3-2|TRBJ2-5|NA
CASSPPRTGVVLYQETQYF
>TRBD2|17|TRBV7-3|TRBJ2-3|NA
CASSDGRLAGDVDTQYF
>TRBD2|16|TRBV10-2|TRBJ2-3|NA
CASTGGTSRSTDTQYF
>NA|11|TRBV10-3|TRBJ1-1|NA
CAIRANTEAFF
>NA|13|TRBV7-2|TRBJ1-5|NA
CASSPDRQQPQHF
>TRBD1|20|TRBV23-1|TRBJ1-1|NA
CASSQLEIRDRVGVGTEAFF
>TRBD1|16|TRBV5-6|TRBJ1-2|NA
CASSLVGTGSGYGYTF
>TRBD1|14|TRBV5-4|TRBJ1-2|NA
CASSSDRRNYGYTF
>NA|14|TRBV6-6|TRBJ1-2|NA
CASSSRGGLNGYTF
>TRBD1|13|TRBV7-3|TRBJ1-2|few
CASSFDRGGGYTF
>TRBD1|15|TRBV18|TRBJ1-6|NA
CASSPRQGLNSPLHF
>NA|15|TRBV5-8|TRBJ2-2|NA
CASSKTGLYTGELFF
>NA|15|TRBV30|TRBJ1-5|NA
CAWSVGGRANQPQHF
>TRBD2|14|TRBV6-6|TRBJ2-3|NA
CASKTSGRVDTQYF
>NA|15|TRBV3-1/TRBV3-2|TRBJ1-1|NA
CASSQNPGGNTEAFF
>NA|14|TRBV5-6|TRBJ2-3|once
CASSRPPGTDTQYF
>NA|13|TRBV11-2|TRBJ1-2|NA
CASRQSGNYGYTF
>NA|15|TRBV5-8|TRBJ2-1|NA
CASSLGGSSYNEQFF
>NA|14|TRBV2|TRBJ1-5|NA
CASRAGYSNQPQHF
>TRBD1|14|TRBV6-5|TRBJ2-3|few
CASSLGTAQDTQYF
>NA|13|TRBV3-1/TRBV3-2|TRBJ1-1|NA
CASSRGTDTEAFF
>TRBD1|20|TRBV4-1|TRBJ1-6|once
CASSQDTAQGDSSYNSPLHF
>TRBD1|15|TRBV25-1|TRBJ2-1|few
CASSHPRGQFNEQFF
>NA|12|TRBV19|TRBJ1-2|NA
CASTGPPNGYTF
>TRBD1|15|TRBV5-1|TRBJ2-1|NA
CASSAGQATYNEQFF
>TRBD1|15|TRBV19|TRBJ1-6|NA
CASSSRQGGSSPLHF
>NA|15|TRBV18|TRBJ2-2|once
CASSPTGGNTGELFF
>NA|11|TRBV27|TRBJ2-2|NA
CASSQGGELFF
>NA|15|TRBV6-2/TRBV6-3|TRBJ1-6|NA
CASSYPAGLSSLLHF
>TRBD1|14|TRBV5-1|TRBJ1-1|NA
CASSLVEGAAEAFF
>NA|15|TRBV6-5|TRBJ1-6|NA
CASSFTGILGSPLHF
>NA|13|TRBV6-5|TRBJ1-1|NA
CASSYRGNTEAFF
>NA|16|TRBV14|TRBJ2-1|NA
CASSQDLTGVGYEQFF
>TRBD1|20|TRBV6-1|TRBJ1-1|NA
CASSEVRRLGRGPLSTEAFF
>TRBD1|16|TRBV25-1|TRBJ2-2|NA
CASSGRRTGVTGELFF
>NA|15|TRBV7-9|TRBJ1-6|NA
CASSLRGMDNSPLHF
>TRBD1|14|TRBV3-1/TRBV3-2|TRBJ1-4|once
CASSQRQGNEKLFF
>TRBD2|18|TRBV5-4|TRBJ2-2|NA
CASSLARGSPTNTGELFF